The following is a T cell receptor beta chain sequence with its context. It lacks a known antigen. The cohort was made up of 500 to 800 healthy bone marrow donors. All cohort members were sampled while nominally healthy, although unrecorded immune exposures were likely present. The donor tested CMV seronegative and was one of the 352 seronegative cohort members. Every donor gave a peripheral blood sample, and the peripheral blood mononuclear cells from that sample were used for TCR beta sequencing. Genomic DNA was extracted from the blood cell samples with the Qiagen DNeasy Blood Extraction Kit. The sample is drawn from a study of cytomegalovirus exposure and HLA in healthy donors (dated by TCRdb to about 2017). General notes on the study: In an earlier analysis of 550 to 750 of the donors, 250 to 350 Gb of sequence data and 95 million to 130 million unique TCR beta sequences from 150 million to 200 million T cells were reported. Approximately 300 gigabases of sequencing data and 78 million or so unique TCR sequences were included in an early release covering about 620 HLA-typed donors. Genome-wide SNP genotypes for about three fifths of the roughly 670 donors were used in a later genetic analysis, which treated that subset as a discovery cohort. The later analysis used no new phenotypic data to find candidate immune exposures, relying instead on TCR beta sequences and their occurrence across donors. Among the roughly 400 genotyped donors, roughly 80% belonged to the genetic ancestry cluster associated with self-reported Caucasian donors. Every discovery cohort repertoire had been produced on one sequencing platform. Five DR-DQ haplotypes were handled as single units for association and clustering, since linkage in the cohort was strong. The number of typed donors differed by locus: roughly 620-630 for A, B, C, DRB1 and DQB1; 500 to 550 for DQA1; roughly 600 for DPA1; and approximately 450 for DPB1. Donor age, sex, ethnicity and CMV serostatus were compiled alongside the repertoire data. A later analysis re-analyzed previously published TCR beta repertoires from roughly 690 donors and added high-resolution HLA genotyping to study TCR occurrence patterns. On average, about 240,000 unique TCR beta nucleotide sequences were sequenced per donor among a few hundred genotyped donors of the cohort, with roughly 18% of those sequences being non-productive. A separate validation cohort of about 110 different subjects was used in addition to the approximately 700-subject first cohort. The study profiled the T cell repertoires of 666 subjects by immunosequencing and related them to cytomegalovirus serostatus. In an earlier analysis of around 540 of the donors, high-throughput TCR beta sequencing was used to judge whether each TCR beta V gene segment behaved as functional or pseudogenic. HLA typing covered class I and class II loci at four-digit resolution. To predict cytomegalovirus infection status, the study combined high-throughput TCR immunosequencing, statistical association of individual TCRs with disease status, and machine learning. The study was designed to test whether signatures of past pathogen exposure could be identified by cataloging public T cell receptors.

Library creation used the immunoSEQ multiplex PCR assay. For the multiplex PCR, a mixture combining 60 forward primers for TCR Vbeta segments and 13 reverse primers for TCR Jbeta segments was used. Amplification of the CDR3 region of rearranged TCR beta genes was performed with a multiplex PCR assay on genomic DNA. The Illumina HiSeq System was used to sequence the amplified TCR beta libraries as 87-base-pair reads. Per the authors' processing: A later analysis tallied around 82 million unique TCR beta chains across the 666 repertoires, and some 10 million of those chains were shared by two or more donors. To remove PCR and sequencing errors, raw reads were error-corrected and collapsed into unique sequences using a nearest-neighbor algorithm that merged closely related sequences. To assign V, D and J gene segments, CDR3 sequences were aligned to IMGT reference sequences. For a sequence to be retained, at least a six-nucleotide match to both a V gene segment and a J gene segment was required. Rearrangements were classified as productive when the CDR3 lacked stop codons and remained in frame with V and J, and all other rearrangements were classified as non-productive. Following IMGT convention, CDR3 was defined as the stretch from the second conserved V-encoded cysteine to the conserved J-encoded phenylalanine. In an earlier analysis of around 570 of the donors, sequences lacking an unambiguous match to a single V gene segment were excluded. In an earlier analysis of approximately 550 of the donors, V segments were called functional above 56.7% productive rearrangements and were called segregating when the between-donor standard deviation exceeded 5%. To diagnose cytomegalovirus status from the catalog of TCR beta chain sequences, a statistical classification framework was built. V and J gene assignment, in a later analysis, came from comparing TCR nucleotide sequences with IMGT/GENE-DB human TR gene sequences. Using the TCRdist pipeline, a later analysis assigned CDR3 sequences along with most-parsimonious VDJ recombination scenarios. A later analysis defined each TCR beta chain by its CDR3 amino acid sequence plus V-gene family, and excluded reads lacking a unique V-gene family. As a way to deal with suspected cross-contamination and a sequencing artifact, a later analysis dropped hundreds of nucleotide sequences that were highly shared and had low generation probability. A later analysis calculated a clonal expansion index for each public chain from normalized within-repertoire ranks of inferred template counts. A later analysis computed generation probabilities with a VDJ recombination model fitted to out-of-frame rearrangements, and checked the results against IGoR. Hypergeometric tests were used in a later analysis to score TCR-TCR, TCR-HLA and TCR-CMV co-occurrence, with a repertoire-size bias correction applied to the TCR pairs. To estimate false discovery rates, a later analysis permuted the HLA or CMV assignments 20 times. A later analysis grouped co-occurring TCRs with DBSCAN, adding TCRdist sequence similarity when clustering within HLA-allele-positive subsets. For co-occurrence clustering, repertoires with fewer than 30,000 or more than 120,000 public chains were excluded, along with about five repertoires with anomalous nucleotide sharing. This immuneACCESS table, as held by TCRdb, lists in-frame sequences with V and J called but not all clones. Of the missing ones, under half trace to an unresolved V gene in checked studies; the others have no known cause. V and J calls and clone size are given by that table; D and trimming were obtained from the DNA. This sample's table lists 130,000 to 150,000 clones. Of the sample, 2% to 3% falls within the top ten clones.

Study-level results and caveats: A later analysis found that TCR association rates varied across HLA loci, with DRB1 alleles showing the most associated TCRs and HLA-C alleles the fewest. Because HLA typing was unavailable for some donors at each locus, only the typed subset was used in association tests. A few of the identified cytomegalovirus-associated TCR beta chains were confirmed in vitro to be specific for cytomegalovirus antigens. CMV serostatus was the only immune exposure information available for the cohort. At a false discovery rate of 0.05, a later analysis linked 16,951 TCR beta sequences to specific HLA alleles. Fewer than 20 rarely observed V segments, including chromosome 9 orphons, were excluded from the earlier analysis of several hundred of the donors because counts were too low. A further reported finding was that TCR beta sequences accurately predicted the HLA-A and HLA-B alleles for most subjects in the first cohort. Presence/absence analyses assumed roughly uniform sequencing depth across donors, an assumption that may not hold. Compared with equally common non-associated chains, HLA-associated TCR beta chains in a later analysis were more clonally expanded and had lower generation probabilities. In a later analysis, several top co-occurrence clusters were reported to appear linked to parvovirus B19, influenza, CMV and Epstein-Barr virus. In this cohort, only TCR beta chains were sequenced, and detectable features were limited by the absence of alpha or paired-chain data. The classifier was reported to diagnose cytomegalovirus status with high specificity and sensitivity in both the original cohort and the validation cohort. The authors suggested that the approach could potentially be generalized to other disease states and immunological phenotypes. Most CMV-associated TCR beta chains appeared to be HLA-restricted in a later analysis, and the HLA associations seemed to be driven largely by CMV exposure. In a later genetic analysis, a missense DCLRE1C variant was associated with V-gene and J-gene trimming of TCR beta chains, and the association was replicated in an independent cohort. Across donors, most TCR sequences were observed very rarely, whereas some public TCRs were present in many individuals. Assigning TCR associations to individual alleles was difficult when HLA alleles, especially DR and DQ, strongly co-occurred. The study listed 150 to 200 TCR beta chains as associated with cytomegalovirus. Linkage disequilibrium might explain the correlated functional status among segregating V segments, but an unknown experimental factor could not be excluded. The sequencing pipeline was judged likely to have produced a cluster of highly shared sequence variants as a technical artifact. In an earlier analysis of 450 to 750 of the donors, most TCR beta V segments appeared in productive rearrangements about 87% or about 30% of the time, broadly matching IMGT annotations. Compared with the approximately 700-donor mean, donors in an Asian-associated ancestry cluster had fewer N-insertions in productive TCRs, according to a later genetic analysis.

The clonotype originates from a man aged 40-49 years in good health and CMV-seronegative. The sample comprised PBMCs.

The DNA reads TGTGCCATCCAGCGCTTTACCCCCGGTGGCGAGCAGTACTTC. It codes for CAIQRFTPGGEQYF. The sequence links TRBV7-2 to TRBJ2-7; the D gene identity is not certain. The germline V gene gives CDR1 as SGHTA and CDR2 as FQGNSA. CDR3 length: 14 amino acids, cysteine to phenylalanine. The retained sequence is limited to the CDR3, 42 bases, with the frame set at the first base. The V and J ends are trimmed by 10 bases and 6 bases, leaving 22 bases between them.